The 28 T cell receptor beta chains reported below all come from one sample, sequenced in a study of cytomegalovirus exposure and HLA in healthy donors (dated by TCRdb to 2016 to 2017). The library was prepared using the immunoSEQ multiplex PCR assay. The immuneACCESS repertoire file appears here via TCRdb, limited to in-frame rearrangements. These files lack a portion of the clones; in checked studies, under half of the deficit traces to unresolved V genes, and the cause of the others is not known. Within this sample are roughly 43,000 clones, with approximately 93% of them counted one time only. The top ten clonotypes cover over 2% of the sample. Sequencing was done on a sample of PBMCs. These receptors were obtained from a woman between 18 and 30 years old in good health and CMV-seronegative.

This clone occurred once. The rearrangement uses TRBV6-6 and TRBJ1-2; 8 bases line up with TRBD1. Germline CDR1 is MNHNY and CDR2 is SVGAGI (reference sequence). There are 15 residues in the CDR3. The V and J ends lost 5 bases and 1 base, in that order; junction bases with no gene match: 6. CDR3 sequence: CASSTHRGINYGYTF. The CDR3 DNA sequence: TGTGCCAGCAGTACCCACAGGGGGATTAACTATGGCTACACCTTC.

The chain carries TRBV11-2 and TRBJ1-1; TRBD1 aligns across 9 bases. This CDR3 has 14 amino acids. V shed 5 bases and J 4 bases; nucleotides not matched to a gene: 5. CDR1 is SGHAT and CDR2 is FQNNGV in the germline V gene. The CDR3 nucleotides read TGTGCCAGCAGCCGGGGACAGGGAGGCACTGAAGCTTTCTTT. Its translation is CASSRGQGGTEAFF.

J is TRBJ2-5 and V is TRBV5-1; TRBD2 matches 8 bases. Germline assignment: CDR1 SGHRS and CDR2 YFSETQ. The junction had 4 bases not matched to a gene; V was cut back by 5 bases and J by 1 base. This CDR3 contains 14 residues. CDR3: CASSRGTSQETQYF. CDR3 in DNA: TGCGCCAGCAGTCGTGGGACTAGCCAAGAGACCCAGTACTTC.

J is TRBJ1-4 and V is TRBV15; 9 positions match TRBD1. This CDR3 has 17 residues. J lost 1 base, V lost 1 base, and 4 bases had no gene match. CDR1 and CDR2 from the germline V gene are LNHNV and YYDKDF (reference sequence). For the CDR3, the DNA is TGTGCCACCAGCAGAGGGGACAGGGCTGTAACTAATGAAAAACTGTTTTTT. Translated, it gives CATSRGDRAVTNEKLFF.

The chain combines TRBV2 with TRBJ1-2; TRBD1 might be the D (6 bases). The CDR3 is made up of 15 amino acids. The germline V and J ends were trimmed by 8 bases and 0 bases, with 16 bases remaining between them. Germline V gene lookup returns CDR1 SNHLY and CDR2 FYNNEI. CDR3 nucleotides: TGTGCCAGCTCAATTGGACAGACGACTAACTATGGCTACACCTTC. This gives the protein CASSIGQTTNYGYTF. The full variable domain, its missing parts supplied by reference TRBV2 and TRBJ1-2, is EPEVTQTPSHQVTQMGQEVILRCVPISNHLYFYWYRQILGQKVEFLVSFYNNEISEKSEIFDDQFSVERPDGSNFTLKIRSTKLEDSAMYFCASSIGQTTNYGYTFGSGTRLTVV.

The chain couples TRBV28 to TRBJ2-7; TRBD1 matches 9 bases. After removal of 6 bases from V and 5 bases from J, the junction contained 14 bases not matched to a gene. The CDR3 is 16 amino acids. Germline V gene lookup returns CDR1 MDHEN and CDR2 SYDVKM. The CDR3 here is CASRPRGTGRGHEQYF. CDR3 DNA: TGTGCCAGCAGGCCAAGGGGGACAGGGAGGGGTCACGAGCAGTACTTC.

V gene TRBV4-1 combines with J gene TRBJ2-1; possible D gene TRBD2, 6 bases. Germline V gene lookup returns CDR1 MGHRA and CDR2 YSYEKL. Trimming shortened V by 2 bases and J by 0 bases, and 11 bases separated the two germline ends. The CDR3 runs to 16 residues. CDR3 region: CASSQLGGDSYNEQFF. The CDR3 DNA reads TGCGCCAGCAGCCAATTAGGCGGGGACTCCTACAATGAGCAGTTCTTC.

The V call is TRBV5-1, the J call TRBJ2-5; D gene uncertain. Germline V lookup: CDR1 SGHRS, CDR2 YFSETQ. V was clipped by 4 bases and J by 1 base, with 2 bases between them. The CDR3 sequence is 11 residues long. CDR3: CASSLQETQYF. The CDR3 bases are TGCGCCAGCAGCCTCCAAGAGACCCAGTACTTC.

The chain recombines TRBV21-1 with TRBJ2-1; the D call of TRBD2 is as the table states it, not checked on the DNA. TRBV21-1 is flagged as a pseudogene. The CDR3 spans 21 residues. CDR3 sequence: CASSKDRLTGGSRVSYNEQFF. The CDR3 DNA is TGTGCCAGCAGCAAAGATCGGTTAACGGGGGGCTCCAGAGTCTCCTACAATGAGCAGTTCTTC.

V is TRBV18 and J is TRBJ2-5, with unresolved D. Looked up from germline, CDR1 is KGHSH and CDR2 is LQKENI. The CDR3 runs to 14 residues. Trimming left V 0 bases short and J 3 bases short, with 8 bases between. CDR3 sequence: CASSPPYKKETQYF. The DNA for the CDR3 is TGTGCCAGCTCACCACCGTACAAGAAAGAGACCCAGTACTTC.

The rearrangement joins TRBV6-1 to TRBJ2-1; the match to TRBD2 covers 14 bases. The trim removed 6 bases at V and 6 bases at J, leaving 4 bases unmatched. Per germline, CDR1 MNHNS and CDR2 SASEGT. The CDR3 runs 15 residues. The CDR3 coding sequence is TGTGCCAGCAGGGGACTAGCGGGAGAAAGCAATGAGCAGTTCTTC. Its protein product is CASRGLAGESNEQFF.

The CDR3 loop is CASSAVGGRTEAFF. The DNA for the CDR3 is TGTGCCAGCAGTGCTGTGGGGGGGCGAACTGAAGCTTTCTTT. V usage is TRBV9 and J usage is TRBJ1-1, with a tentative D call TRBD1 (6 bases). V dropped 5 bases and J dropped 5 bases, with 16 bases sitting between them. Per the germline V gene, CDR1 is SGDLS and CDR2 is YYNGEE. The CDR3 contains 14 residues.

This clone turned up a few times. CDR3 DNA: TGTGCCAGCAGCCGATTAGACGGGGGTACGCAGTATTTT. Its translation is CASSRLDGGTQYF. This sequence joins TRBV14 and TRBJ2-3; possible D gene TRBD2, 6 bases. CDR1 SGHDN and CDR2 FVKESK come from the germline V gene. This CDR3 has 13 amino acids. Between the trimmed V and J ends, which lost 4 bases and 8 bases, there was a span of 13 bases.

This rearrangement joins TRBV4-1 to TRBJ2-5; D may be TRBD1 (6 bases). Per germline, CDR1 MGHRA and CDR2 YSYEKL. The V and J ends lost 1 base and 0 bases respectively, with 12 bases between them. This CDR3 contains 16 residues. The CDR3 spells CASSQGGQTYQETQYF. CDR3 bases: TGCGCCAGCAGCCAAGGCGGACAGACATACCAAGAGACCCAGTACTTC.

This sequence joins TRBV10-3 and TRBJ1-1; a weak D match, TRBD1 (5 bases). Trimming removed 0 bases from V and 1 base from J, with 9 bases in between. CDR3 length: 15 residues. The germline CDR1 and CDR2 sequences are ENHRY and SYGVKD. CDR3 sequence: CAISESAGQNTEAFF. CDR3 DNA sequence: TGTGCCATCAGTGAGTCAGCAGGGCAGAACACTGAAGCTTTCTTT.

The chain combines TRBV2 with TRBJ2-1, with D perhaps TRBD2 (6 bases). The CDR3 length is 14 residues. Trimming took off 5 bases at V and 3 bases at J, with 11 bases between the two ends. From germline, CDR1 is SNHLY and CDR2 FYNNEI. The CDR3 spells CASSWASDYNEQFF. The CDR3 nucleotides read TGTGCCAGCAGTTGGGCTAGCGACTACAATGAGCAGTTCTTC.

The chain uses TRBV25-1 and TRBJ1-4; D gene ambiguous. CDR3 length equals 11 residues. V lost 3 bases and J 8 bases, leaving 4 bases between the germline ends. CDR1 and CDR2 from the germline V gene are MGHDK and SYGVNS. The CDR3 is CASSDGEKLFF. Written as DNA, the CDR3 is TGTGCCAGCAGTGACGGGGAAAAACTGTTTTTT.

The rearrangement uses TRBV7-8 and TRBJ1-2; 7 bases are shared with TRBD1. The CDR3 is 13 amino acids. V dropped 6 bases and J dropped 6; count of bases not matched to a gene: 7. In germline, CDR1 is SGHVS, CDR2 FQNEAQ. This chain's CDR3 is CASRRTGEDGYTF. The CDR3 DNA is TGTGCCAGCAGACGGACAGGAGAGGATGGCTACACCTTC.

This chain joins TRBV28 and TRBJ2-3; D is perhaps TRBD1 (6 bases). The CDR3 covers 13 residues. Germline CDR1 is MDHEN and CDR2 is SYDVKM. V shed 3 bases and J shed 10 bases, with 14 bases lying between them. The CDR3 DNA reads as TGTGCCAGCAGTTTCCAGGGGCCAGTGGCGCAGTATTTT. Encoded protein: CASSFQGPVAQYF.

In its sample, this clone was seen once. The V and J genes are TRBV5-1 and TRBJ2-1, with D maybe TRBD1 (5 bases). The V end lost 7 bases, the J end lost 0 bases, and 17 bases lay between the germline ends. Germline assignment: CDR1 SGHRS and CDR2 YFSETQ. CDR3 size: 16 residues. The CDR3 here is CASGALRGSSYNEQFF. The CDR3 nucleotides read TGCGCCAGCGGCGCCCTTAGGGGTTCCTCCTACAATGAGCAGTTCTTC.

V and J are TRBV9 and TRBJ2-1; D perhaps matches TRBD2 (7 bases). Germline assignment: CDR1 SGDLS and CDR2 YYNGEE. The CDR3 is 14 residues long. V was trimmed by 2 bases and J by 9 bases, leaving 15 bases between them. CDR3: CASSVSGGAGEQFF. CDR3 DNA: TGTGCCAGCAGCGTGAGTGGGGGGGCGGGTGAGCAGTTCTTC.

The rearrangement joins TRBV6-6 to TRBJ2-3, with D possibly being TRBD2 (5 bases). V lost 5 bases and J 3 bases, leaving 12 bases between the germline ends. Germline V gene data show CDR1 as MNHNY and CDR2 as SVGAGI (reference sequence). The CDR3 is 14 amino acids. The CDR3 sequence: CASSTTRHTDTQYF. The CDR3 DNA sequence: TGTGCCAGCAGTACTACTAGACATACAGATACGCAGTATTTT.

The rearrangement uses TRBV5-1 and TRBJ2-3; D not certain. This CDR3 has 14 amino acids. V lost 2 bases to trimming and J lost 5 bases, with 12 bases between them. In germline, CDR1 is SGHRS, CDR2 YFSETQ. This CDR3 reads CASSFATNKDTQYF. The DNA of the CDR3 is TGCGCCAGCAGCTTCGCCACAAACAAAGATACGCAGTATTTT.

The chain combines TRBV7-2 with TRBJ1-2; perhaps TRBD1 as D (6 bases). CDR3 size: 15 residues. CDR1 and CDR2 (germline): SGHTA, FQGNSA. V was pared by 5 bases and J by 3 bases, with 16 bases between. The CDR3 sequence: CASSPNREIHYGYTF. The CDR3 region has the DNA TGTGCCAGCAGCCCAAACAGGGAAATCCACTATGGCTACACCTTC. Full variable domain (rest looked up from reference TRBV7-2 and TRBJ1-2): GAGVSQSPSNKVTEKGKDVELRCDPISGHTALYWYRQSLGQGLEFLIYFQGNSAPDKSGLPSDRFSAERTGGSVSTLTIQRTQQEDSAVYLCASSPNREIHYGYTFGSGTRLTVV.

The chain links TRBV5-5 to TRBJ2-3; tentative D call: TRBD2 (6 bases). The V gene lost 4 bases and the J gene lost 1 base, with 19 bases spanning the gap. There are 17 residues in the CDR3. Looked up from germline, CDR1 is SGHKS and CDR2 is YYEKEE (reference sequence). Here the CDR3 reads CASSRLELDVGTDTQYF. In DNA, the CDR3 is TGTGCCAGCAGCCGACTAGAACTCGACGTGGGCACAGATACGCAGTATTTT.

V and J are TRBV2 and TRBJ2-3; D not resolved. CDR1 and CDR2 (germline): SNHLY, FYNNEI. The CDR3 spans 15 residues. V was trimmed by 7 bases and J by 0 bases, leaving 14 bases between them. The CDR3 sequence is CASKTTTLSTDTQYF. The CDR3 region has the DNA TGTGCCAGCAAAACTACGACCCTGAGCACAGATACGCAGTATTTT.

This clone was seen only once. This chain joins TRBV28 and TRBJ1-2; D unclear. V shed 3 bases and J shed 3 bases, with 5 bases lying between them. CDR1 is MDHEN and CDR2 is SYDVKM in the germline V gene. CDR3 length: 12 amino acids. CDR3 sequence reads: CASSFRYYGYTF. DNA for the CDR3: TGTGCCAGCAGTTTTCGGTACTATGGCTACACCTTC.

This clone was seen only once. The genes are TRBV27 and TRBJ2-7; perhaps TRBD2 as D (6 bases). CDR1 MNHEY and CDR2 SMNVEV come from the germline V gene (reference sequence). V was cut by 11 bases and J by 6 bases, with 17 bases left in between. The CDR3 loop spans 12 amino acids. CDR3 nucleotide sequence: TGTGCCGTGCGGCGGGATTCGGGCGAGCAGTACTTC. This translates into CAVRRDSGEQYF.